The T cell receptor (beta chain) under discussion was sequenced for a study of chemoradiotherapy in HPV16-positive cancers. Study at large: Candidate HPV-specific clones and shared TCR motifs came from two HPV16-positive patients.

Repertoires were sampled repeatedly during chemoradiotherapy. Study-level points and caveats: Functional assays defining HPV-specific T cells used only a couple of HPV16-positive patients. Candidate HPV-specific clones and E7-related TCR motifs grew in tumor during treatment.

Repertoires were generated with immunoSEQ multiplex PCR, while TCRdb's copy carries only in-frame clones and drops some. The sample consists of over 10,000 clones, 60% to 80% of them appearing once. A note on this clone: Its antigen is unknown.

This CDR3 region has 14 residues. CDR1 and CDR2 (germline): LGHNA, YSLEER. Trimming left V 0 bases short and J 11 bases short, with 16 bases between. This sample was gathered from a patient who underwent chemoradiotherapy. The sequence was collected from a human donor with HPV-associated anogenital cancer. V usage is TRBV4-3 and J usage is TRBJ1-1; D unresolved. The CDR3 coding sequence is TGCGCCAGCAGCCAAGATACAATGTCCTCTTTGGCTTTCTTT. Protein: CASSQDTMSSLAFF.